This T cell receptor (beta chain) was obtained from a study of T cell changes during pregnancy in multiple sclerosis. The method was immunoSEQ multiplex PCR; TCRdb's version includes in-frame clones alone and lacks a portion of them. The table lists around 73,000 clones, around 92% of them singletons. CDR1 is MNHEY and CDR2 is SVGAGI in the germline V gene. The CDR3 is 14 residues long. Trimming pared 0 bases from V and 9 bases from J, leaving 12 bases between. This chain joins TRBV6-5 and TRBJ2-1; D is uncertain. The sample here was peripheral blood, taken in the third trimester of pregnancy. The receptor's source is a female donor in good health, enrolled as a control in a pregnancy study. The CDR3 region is CASSYSSLSGEQFF. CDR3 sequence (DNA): TGTGCCAGCAGTTACTCGAGCCTTAGTGGTGAGCAGTTCTTC.